Listed below are T cell receptor beta chains from one sample, sequenced in a study of beta chain features in type 1 diabetes. Using immunoSEQ multiplex PCR, the repertoire was profiled, and TCRdb retains in-frame clones only, with some absent. The sample holds about 9,400 clones, more than 75% seen once. The specimen was Tregs from blood. All receptors come from a woman aged 18-29 years in good health. CDR3s include the opening cysteine and the closing phenylalanine or tryptophan. Fields, in order: D gene, clone size, V gene, J gene, CDR3 protein, CDR3 DNA. D genes are given only for firm matches. Rows may omit the clone size; those that give it use once, few, many or a size class.

>.|.|TRBV5-6|TRBJ2-5
CASSLDPIGGTQYF
TGTGCCAGCAGCTTGGATCCGATCGGGGGGACCCAGTACTTC
>TRBD1|.|TRBV15|TRBJ2-7
CATSRTGGYSYEQYF
TGTGCCACCAGCAGGACAGGGGGCTACTCCTACGAGCAGTACTTC
>TRBD2|once|TRBV7-9|TRBJ2-3
CASERETSTDTQYF
TGTGCCAGTGAGCGGGAGACTAGCACAGATACGCAGTATTTT
>.|.|TRBV4-1|TRBJ2-7
CASSPLGNRAYEQYF
TGCGCCAGCAGCCCCCTCGGGAACCGAGCTTACGAGCAGTACTTC
>.|.|TRBV15|TRBJ2-1
CATSRDGLANNEQFF
TGTGCCACCAGCAGAGATGGGCTAGCCAACAATGAGCAGTTCTTC
>.|.|TRBV30|TRBJ1-1
CAWAIQGNTEAFF
TGTGCCTGGGCAATACAGGGGAACACTGAAGCTTTCTTT
>TRBD2|.|TRBV9|TRBJ2-7
CASSVGLADTTYEQYF
TGTGCCAGCAGCGTAGGGCTAGCGGACACCACCTACGAGCAGTACTTC
>TRBD1|.|TRBV2|TRBJ1-1
CASSGTGGTEAFF
TGTGCCAGCAGCGGGACAGGGGGCACTGAAGCTTTCTTT
>TRBD2|.|TRBV19|TRBJ2-3
CASSPLTSGSRTDTQYF
TGTGCCAGTAGTCCCTTGACTAGCGGGAGTCGCACAGATACGCAGTATTTT
>TRBD1|.|TRBV30|TRBJ1-5
CAWDRGDGQPQHF
TGTGCCTGGGACAGGGGAGATGGGCAGCCCCAGCATTTT
>.|.|TRBV6-1|TRBJ1-4
CASSGRGIGEKLFF
TGTGCCAGCAGTGGCAGGGGAATAGGGGAAAAACTGTTTTTT
>TRBD2|.|TRBV6-5|TRBJ2-7
CASKAAGAPYEQYF
TGTGCCAGCAAGGCAGCGGGGGCCCCCTACGAGCAGTACTTC
>.|.|TRBV5-1|TRBJ2-7
CASSREPAIFYEQYF
TGCGCCAGCAGCCGTGAACCCGCTATCTTCTACGAGCAGTACTTC
>.|.|TRBV5-8|TRBJ1-1
CASSLAGTHTEAFF
TGTGCCAGCAGCTTGGCTGGGACTCACACTGAAGCTTTCTTT
>.|.|TRBV5-4|TRBJ2-3
CASSPSAGRSVTQYF
TGTGCCAGCAGCCCCTCAGCGGGCAGGTCAGTTACGCAGTATTTT
>.|.|TRBV19|TRBJ1-2
CASSLAGRGYTF
TGTGCCAGTAGTCTGGCGGGGAGAGGCTACACCTTC
>TRBD2|.|TRBV7-2|TRBJ2-1
CASSFLAGPDNEQFF
TGTGCCAGCAGCTTTCTAGCGGGCCCCGACAATGAGCAGTTCTTC
>.|.|TRBV11-2|TRBJ2-3
CASSLGRDGTDTQYF
TGTGCCAGCAGCTTAGGGAGGGACGGCACAGATACGCAGTATTTT
>TRBD2|.|TRBV18|TRBJ2-1
CASSWRGDLYNEQFF
TGTGCCAGCTCATGGCGGGGGGACTTATACAATGAGCAGTTCTTC
>.|once|TRBV7-9|TRBJ2-3
CASSFWTGADTQYF
TGTGCCAGCAGCTTCTGGACTGGAGCAGATACGCAGTATTTT
>TRBD2|.|TRBV5-1|TRBJ2-1
CASSSLAGNEQFF
TGCGCCAGCAGCTCCCTAGCGGGGAATGAGCAGTTCTTC
>TRBD2|.|TRBV11-2|TRBJ2-7
CASSLTSGGYEQYF
TGTGCCAGCAGCTTGACTAGCGGGGGGTACGAGCAGTACTTC
>.|.|TRBV2|TRBJ1-3
CASSAQRNTIYF
TGTGCCAGCAGTGCCCAGAGAAACACCATATATTTT
>.|.|TRBV5-6|TRBJ2-4
CASSLSTGIGIQYF
TGTGCCAGCAGCTTGTCTACAGGGATTGGCATTCAGTACTTC
>.|.|TRBV6-6|TRBJ1-4
CASSLAGGEEKLFF
TGTGCCAGCAGCCTCGCGGGGGGGGAGGAAAAACTGTTTTTT
>.|.|TRBV11-2|TRBJ1-6
CASSLDRFNSPLHF
TGTGCCAGCAGCTTAGACAGGTTCAATTCACCCCTCCACTTT
>.|once|TRBV7-8|TRBJ1-1
CASSPWEMAEAFF
TGTGCCAGCAGCCCCTGGGAGATGGCTGAAGCTTTCTTT
>.|.|TRBV10-3|TRBJ2-1
CAISEGSRAHNEQFF
TGTGCCATCAGTGAAGGGAGTCGGGCCCACAATGAGCAGTTCTTC
>.|.|TRBV29-1|TRBJ1-1
CSGREATEAFF
TGCAGCGGCCGAGAGGCTACTGAAGCTTTCTTT
>TRBD1|few|TRBV30|TRBJ2-5
CAWSRTGVETQYF
TGTGCCTGGAGTCGGACAGGGGTGGAGACCCAGTACTTC
>.|.|TRBV5-1|TRBJ2-1
CASTQGTSYNEQFF
TGCGCCAGCACCCAGGGGACCTCCTACAATGAGCAGTTCTTC
>.|.|TRBV5-4|TRBJ2-7
CASSSDTGAYEQYF
TGTGCCAGCAGCTCGGACACTGGGGCCTACGAGCAGTACTTC
>.|.|TRBV29-1|TRBJ1-2
CSVLGGREGVNYGYTF
TGCAGCGTTCTTGGTGGCCGGGAGGGAGTTAACTATGGCTACACCTTC
>TRBD2|.|TRBV5-1|TRBJ2-7
CASSLGILANYEQYF
TGCGCCAGCAGCTTGGGTATACTAGCGAACTACGAGCAGTACTTC
>.|.|TRBV5-1|TRBJ2-2
CASSQGTGHTGELFF
TGCGCCAGCAGCCAGGGAACCGGGCACACCGGGGAGCTGTTTTTT
>.|.|TRBV10-2|TRBJ2-7
CASSPGVYEQYF
TGCGCCAGCAGCCCAGGGGTCTACGAGCAGTACTTC
>TRBD1|.|TRBV5-1|TRBJ2-7
CASSRTGGAGEQYF
TGCGCCAGCAGCCGCACAGGGGGAGCTGGCGAGCAGTACTTC
>TRBD2|.|TRBV28|TRBJ2-1
CASSSHRLAGGTYNEQFF
TGTGCCAGCAGTTCACACCGATTAGCGGGAGGGACCTACAATGAGCAGTTCTTC
>TRBD1|.|TRBV2|TRBJ1-1
CASSEGGRGRTEAFF
TGTGCCAGCAGTGAAGGGGGCAGGGGGAGAACTGAAGCTTTCTTT
>.|few|TRBV30|TRBJ1-2
CAWTVGTANYGYTF
TGTGCCTGGACTGTAGGTACAGCTAACTATGGCTACACCTTC